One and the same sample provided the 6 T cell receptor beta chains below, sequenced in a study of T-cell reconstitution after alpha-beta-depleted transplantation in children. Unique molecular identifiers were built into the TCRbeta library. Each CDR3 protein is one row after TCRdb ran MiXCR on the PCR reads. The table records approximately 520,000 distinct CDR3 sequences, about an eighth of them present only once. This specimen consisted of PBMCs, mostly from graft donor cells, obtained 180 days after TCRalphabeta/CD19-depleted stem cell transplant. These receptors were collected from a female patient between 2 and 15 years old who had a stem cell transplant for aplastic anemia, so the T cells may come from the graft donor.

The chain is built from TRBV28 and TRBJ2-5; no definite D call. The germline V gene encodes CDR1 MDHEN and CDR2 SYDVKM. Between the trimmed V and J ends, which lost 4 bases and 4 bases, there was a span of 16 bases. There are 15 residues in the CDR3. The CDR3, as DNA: TGTGCCAGCAGTTCAAGGCTGGGCCCCACAGAGACCCAGTACTTC. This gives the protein CASSSRLGPTETQYF.

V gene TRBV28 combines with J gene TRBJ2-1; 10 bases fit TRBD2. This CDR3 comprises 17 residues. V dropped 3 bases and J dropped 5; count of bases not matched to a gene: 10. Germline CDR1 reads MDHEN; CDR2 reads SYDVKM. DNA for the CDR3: TGTGCCAGCAGTTTCATGAGCGGGAGGGCCGAGGACAATGAGCAGTTCTTC. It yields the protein CASSFMSGRAEDNEQFF.

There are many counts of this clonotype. This chain's CDR3 is CASSRTVEETQYF. DNA of the CDR3: TGTGCCAGCAGCCGGACAGTAGAAGAGACCCAGTACTTC. This chain joins TRBV7-3 and TRBJ2-5; possibly TRBD1 for D (6 bases). V shed 5 bases and J shed 3 bases, with 10 bases lying between them. This CDR3 has 13 residues. The germline gives CDR1 SGHTA, CDR2 FQGTGA.

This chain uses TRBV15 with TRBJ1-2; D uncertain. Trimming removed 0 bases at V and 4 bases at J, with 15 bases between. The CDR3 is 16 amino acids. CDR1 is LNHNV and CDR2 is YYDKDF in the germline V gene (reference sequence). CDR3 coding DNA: TGTGCCACCAGCAGAGAAAAGTTGGCAGCGCTCTATGGCTACACCTTC. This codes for CATSREKLAALYGYTF.

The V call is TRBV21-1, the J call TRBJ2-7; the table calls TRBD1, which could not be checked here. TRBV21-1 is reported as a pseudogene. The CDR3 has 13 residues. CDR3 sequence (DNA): TGTGCCAGCAGCGCGACAGGGTACTACGAGCAGTACTTC. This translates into CASSATGYYEQYF.

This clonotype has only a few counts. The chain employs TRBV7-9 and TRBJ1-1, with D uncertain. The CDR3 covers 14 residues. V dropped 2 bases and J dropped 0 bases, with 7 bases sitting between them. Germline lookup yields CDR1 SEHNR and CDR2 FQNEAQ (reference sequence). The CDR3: CASSLSQMNTEAFF. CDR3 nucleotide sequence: TGTGCCAGCAGCTTATCACAGATGAACACTGAAGCTTTCTTT.